These 10 T cell receptor beta chains originate from one sample sequenced in a study of T cells in Graves' hyperthyroidism and ophthalmopathy. RNA transcripts were the template for amplifying TCR beta CDR3 regions. HTBI primers were used for first-round RT-PCR of the TCR CDR3. TCRdb fed the multiplex PCR reads into MiXCR, producing one record per CDR3 protein. Of 750,000 to 950,000 distinct CDR3 sequences detected, 35% to 40% appear once; the ten largest clones hold 8.9%. The sequenced sample was blood. These receptor sequences come from a man in his late teens or twenties with Graves' hyperthyroidism.

About this clonotype: With a much larger clone just one base away, this may be a read error. The chain is built from TRBV7-6 and TRBJ2-5; D call uncertain. The germline V and J ends were trimmed by 0 bases and 6 bases, with 11 bases remaining between them. The germline gives CDR1 SGHVS, CDR2 FNYEAQ. The length of the CDR3 is 14 residues. The DNA for the CDR3 is TGTGCCAGCAGCTTAGCATCGGTGGGCCAGACCCAGTACTTC. It specifies CASSLASVGQTQYF.

This clonotype was observed a single time. This sequence joins TRBV25-1 and TRBJ2-5, with 10 bases fitting TRBD2. V shed 3 bases and J 5 bases; nucleotides not matched to a gene: 6. This CDR3 spans 15 amino acids. Germline V gives CDR1 MGHDK, CDR2 SYGVNS. The CDR3 is CASSDIAGGLETQYF. In DNA, the CDR3 is TGTGCCAGCAGTGATATAGCGGGGGGTTTGGAGACCCAGTACTTC.

This clonotype was seen many times. The V gene is TRBV15, the J gene TRBJ2-5; 8 bases align to TRBD2. The CDR3 spans 16 residues. V lost 2 bases to trimming and J lost 7 bases; unmatched junction nucleotides: 12. The germline V gene encodes CDR1 LNHNV and CDR2 YYDKDF (reference sequence). The CDR3 DNA sequence: TGTGCCACCAGCAGATCCCTGCGGCGGGAGGCTGCGACCCAGTACTTC. Its protein product is CATSRSLRREAATQYF.

This clonotype was recorded a few times. This chain joins TRBV20-1 and TRBJ2-5; D may correspond to TRBD1 or TRBD2 (5 bases each). CDR1 and CDR2 from the germline V gene are DFQATT and SNEGSKA (reference sequence). CDR3 size: 15 residues. The V end was cut by 0 bases, the J end by 2 bases, with 13 bases between. The CDR3 nucleotides are TGCAGTGCTAGAGATATAGGGACCCCTCAAGAGACCCAGTACTTC. It yields the protein CSARDIGTPQETQYF.

Ten or more counts support this clonotype. The rearrangement joins TRBV7-8 to TRBJ1-6, with TRBD1 matching over 7 bases. After removal of 5 bases from V and 5 bases from J, the junction contained 12 bases not matched to a gene. Germline V lookup: CDR1 SGHVS, CDR2 FQNEAQ. The CDR3 runs 17 residues. In nucleotides, the CDR3 is TGTGCCAGCAGCACCCGGGGGCAACAGGGGAATAATTCACCCCTCCACTTT. It encodes CASSTRGQQGNNSPLHF. The full variable domain, its missing parts supplied by reference TRBV7-8 and TRBJ1-6, is GAGVSQSPRYKVAKRGQDVALRCDPISGHVSLFWYQQALGQGPEFLTYFQNEAQLDKSGLPSDRFFAERPEGSVSTLKIQRTQQEDSAVYLCASSTRGQQGNNSPLHFGNGTRLTVT.

The table lists this clonotype with many counts. This rearrangement joins TRBV7-9 to TRBJ2-2; tentative D call: TRBD2 (5 bases). V was clipped by 3 bases and J by 0 bases, with 5 bases between them. CDR3 size: 14 residues. Germline V CDR1 and CDR2: SEHNR, FQNEAQ (reference sequence). CDR3 region: CASSFGANTGELFF. The CDR3 region has the DNA TGTGCCAGCAGCTTCGGGGCGAACACCGGGGAGCTGTTTTTT. The whole variable domain, filled in from reference TRBV7-9 and TRBJ2-2, reads DTGVSQNPRHKITKRGQNVTFRCDPISEHNRLYWYRQTLGQGPEFLTYFQNEAQLEKSRLLSDRFSAERPKGSFSTLEIQRTEQGDSAMYLCASSFGANTGELFFGEGSRLTVL.

This clonotype appeared a few times. A single base separates this from a much larger clone, so it may be a read error. The J gene is TRBJ1-1, the V gene TRBV29-1; D perhaps matches TRBD1 (5 bases). Germline assignment: CDR1 SQVTM and CDR2 ANQGSEA. V was pared by 7 bases and J by 1 base, with 7 bases between. The CDR3 contains 11 residues. The CDR3 reads CSDQGNTEAFF. The CDR3 nucleotides are TGCAGCGATCAGGGGAACACTGAAGCTTTCTTT.

This clonotype was detected only a few times. The V call is TRBV6-2 or TRBV6-3, the J call TRBJ2-2, with D hard to call. CDR1 is MNHEY and CDR2 is SVGEGT in the germline V gene. The CDR3 extends over 16 amino acids. V lost 0 bases to trimming and J lost 1 base, with 9 bases between them. CDR3 sequence (DNA): TGTGCCAGCAGTTACTCCCACCACAGGAACACCGGGGAGCTGTTTTTT. Its protein is CASSYSHHRNTGELFF.

This clonotype has only a few counts. The gene calls are TRBV13 and TRBJ1-6; TRBD1 is a possible D gene (6 bases). The CDR3 spans 13 residues. Deletions cut 4 bases from V and 8 bases from J, with 9 bases between. Looked up from germline, CDR1 is PRHDT and CDR2 is FYEKMQ (reference sequence). The CDR3 region is CASSSGEDSPLHF. The CDR3 DNA follows: TGTGCCAGCAGCTCAGGGGAAGATTCACCCCTCCACTTT.

This clonotype was seen repeatedly, ten times or more. This chain uses TRBV2 with TRBJ1-2, with 7 bases that match TRBD1. V lost 4 bases, J lost 7 bases, and 6 bases stayed unmatched. The CDR3 loop spans 13 amino acids. Germline V gene sequence: CDR1 SNHLY, CDR2 FYNNEI. CDR3 in amino acids: CASSVARDSGYTF. The CDR3 coding sequence is TGTGCCAGCAGTGTAGCAAGGGACAGTGGCTACACCTTC.